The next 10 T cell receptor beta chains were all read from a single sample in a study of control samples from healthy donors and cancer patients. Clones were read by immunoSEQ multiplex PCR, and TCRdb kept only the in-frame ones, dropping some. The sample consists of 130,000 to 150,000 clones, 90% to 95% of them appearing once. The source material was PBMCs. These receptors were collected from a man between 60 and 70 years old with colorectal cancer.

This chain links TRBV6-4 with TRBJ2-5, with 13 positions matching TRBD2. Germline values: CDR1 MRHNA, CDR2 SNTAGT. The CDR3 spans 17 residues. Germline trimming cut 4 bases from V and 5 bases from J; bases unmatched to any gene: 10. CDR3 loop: CASSGPGLAGPGETQYF. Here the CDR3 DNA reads TGTGCCAGCAGTGGCCCGGGACTAGCGGGGCCGGGGGAGACCCAGTACTTC.

The CDR3 DNA follows: TGTGCCAGCAGCTTAGTCGGCAGCCCCGATCAGCCCCAGCATTTT. It is translated as CASSLVGSPDQPQHF. The V gene is TRBV11-2, the J gene TRBJ1-5; D unclear. V lost 1 base and J 5 bases, leaving 12 bases between the germline ends. The CDR3 is 15 residues long. Germline values: CDR1 SGHAT, CDR2 FQNNGV.

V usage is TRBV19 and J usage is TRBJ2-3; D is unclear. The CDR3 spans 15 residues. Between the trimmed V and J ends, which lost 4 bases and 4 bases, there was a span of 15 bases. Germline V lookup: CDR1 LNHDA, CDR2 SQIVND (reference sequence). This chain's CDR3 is CASSTSVYPADTQYF. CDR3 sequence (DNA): TGTGCCAGTAGTACCTCAGTGTACCCCGCAGATACGCAGTATTTT.

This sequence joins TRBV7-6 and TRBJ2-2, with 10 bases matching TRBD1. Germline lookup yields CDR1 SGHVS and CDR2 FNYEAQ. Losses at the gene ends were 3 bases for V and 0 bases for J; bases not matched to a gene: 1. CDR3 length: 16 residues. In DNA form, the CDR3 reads TGTGCCAGCAGCTTGGGACAGGGGACGAACACCGGGGAGCTGTTTTTT. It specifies CASSLGQGTNTGELFF. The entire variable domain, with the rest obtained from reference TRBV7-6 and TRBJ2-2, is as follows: GAGVSQSPRYKVTKRGQDVALRCDPISGHVSLYWYRQALGQGPEFLTYFNYEAQQDKSGLPNDRFSAERPEGSISTLTIQRTEQRDSAMYRCASSLGQGTNTGELFFGEGSRLTVL.

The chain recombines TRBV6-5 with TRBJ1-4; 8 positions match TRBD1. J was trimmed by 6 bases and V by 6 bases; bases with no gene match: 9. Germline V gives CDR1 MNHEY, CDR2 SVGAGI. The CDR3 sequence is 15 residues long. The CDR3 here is CASSDAQGGDEKLFF. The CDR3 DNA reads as TGTGCCAGCAGCGACGCACAGGGGGGAGATGAAAAACTGTTTTTT.

CDR3 sequence reads: CASSQWCQRGRSYNSPLHF. CDR3 DNA: TGCGCCAGCAGTCAATGGTGCCAGAGGGGAAGATCCTATAATTCACCCCTCCACTTT. The chain is built from TRBV23-1 and TRBJ1-6, with D tentatively TRBD1 (5 bases). TRBV23-1 belongs to the ORF category, with a function that is uncertain. V was cut by 1 base and J by 1 base, with 17 bases left in between. This CDR3 has 19 residues.

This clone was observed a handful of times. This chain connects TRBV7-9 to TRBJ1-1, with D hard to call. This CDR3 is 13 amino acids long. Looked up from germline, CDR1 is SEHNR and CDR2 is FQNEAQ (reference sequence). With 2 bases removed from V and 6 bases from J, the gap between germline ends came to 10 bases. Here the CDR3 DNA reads TGTGCCAGCAGCTTAAGGGAATGGGCTGAAGCTTTCTTT. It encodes CASSLREWAEAFF.

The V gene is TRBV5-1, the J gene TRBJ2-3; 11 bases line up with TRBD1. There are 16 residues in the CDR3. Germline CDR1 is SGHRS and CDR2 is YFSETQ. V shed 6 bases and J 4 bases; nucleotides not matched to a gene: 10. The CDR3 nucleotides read TGCGCCAGCAACTCCCGGGGACAGGGGGTCGCAGATACGCAGTATTTT. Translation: CASNSRGQGVADTQYF.

The CDR3 bases are TGTGCCAGCAGCATATCGACAGGGCCTCAAGATACGCAGTATTTT. Amino acid sequence: CASSISTGPQDTQYF. The chain couples TRBV7-2 to TRBJ2-3, with 7 bases lining up with TRBD1. The CDR3 covers 15 residues. J was trimmed by 5 bases and V by 5 bases; bases with no gene match: 10. Germline V lookup: CDR1 SGHTA, CDR2 FQGNSA.

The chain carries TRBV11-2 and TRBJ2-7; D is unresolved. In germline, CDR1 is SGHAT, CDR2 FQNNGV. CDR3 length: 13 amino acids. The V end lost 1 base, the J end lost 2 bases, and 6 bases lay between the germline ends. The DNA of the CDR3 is TGTGCCAGCAGCTTAGGTCTAGCCTACGAGCAGTACTTC. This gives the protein CASSLGLAYEQYF.